The 12 T cell receptor beta chains below were found in one sample sequenced in a study of OX40 agonist ivuxolimab in advanced cancers. Sequencing was performed with immunoSEQ multiplex PCR; in TCRdb, only in-frame clones are kept and a portion is missing. Of 150,000 to 190,000 clones listed, roughly 94% are singletons. The sample in question was CD4+ or CD8+ T cells sorted from blood, obtained in a trial of the OX40 agonist ivuxolimab. The receptors stem from an adult with an advanced solid tumor such as melanoma, head and neck, liver or kidney cancer.

The chain employs TRBV5-1 and TRBJ2-1; D remains unclear. The germline V gene encodes CDR1 SGHRS and CDR2 YFSETQ. Trimming took 4 bases from V and 8 from J, leaving 7 bases between them. The CDR3 loop spans 11 amino acids. The DNA of the CDR3 is TGCGCCAGCAGCCCGTCCCATGAGCAGTTCTTC. It specifies CASSPSHEQFF.

This clone occurred once. The chain combines TRBV5-1 with TRBJ2-3; 14 nucleotides agree with TRBD2. V lost 3 bases to trimming and J lost 6 bases; unmatched junction nucleotides: 6. This CDR3 comprises 16 residues. Germline lookup yields CDR1 SGHRS and CDR2 YFSETQ. The CDR3 sequence: CASSYGTSGSLDTQYF. The CDR3 DNA reads as TGCGCCAGCAGCTATGGGACTAGCGGGAGTTTGGATACGCAGTATTTT.

This clone was seen once. This CDR3 reads CASSRDSPVGELFF. The CDR3 nucleotides read TGCGCCAGCAGCCGGGACAGCCCGGTCGGGGAGCTGTTTTTT. The genes are TRBV5-1 and TRBJ2-2; 7 bases are a match to TRBD1. The CDR3 has 14 amino acids. The V segment lost 4 bases and the J segment 7 bases; nucleotides outside the gene matches: 7. CDR1 and CDR2 (germline): SGHRS, YFSETQ.

This clone turned up a few times. The chain is built from TRBV4-1 and TRBJ1-3; TRBD1 matches 9 bases. The CDR3 extends over 15 amino acids. Germline values: CDR1 MGHRA, CDR2 YSYEKL. J gave up 3 bases and V 6 bases, and 6 bases lay outside the gene matches. CDR3 sequence (DNA): TGCGCCAGCAGGGAAGGACAGGGGTATGGAAACACCATATATTTT. It translates to CASREGQGYGNTIYF.

This clone was counted once. The chain links TRBV7-9 to TRBJ1-4, with a tentative D call TRBD1 (5 bases). V was clipped by 7 bases and J by 8 bases, with 17 bases between them. There are 14 residues in the CDR3. Germline CDR1 SEHNR, CDR2 FQNEAQ (reference sequence). In DNA, the CDR3 is TGTGCCAGCAAGAGGGGCCGGGGAGGCGAAAAACTGTTTTTT. This sequence encodes CASKRGRGGEKLFF.

This sequence joins TRBV5-1 and TRBJ1-5, with TRBD1 as a possible D gene (5 bases). Germline V CDR1 and CDR2: SGHRS, YFSETQ. The germline V and J ends were trimmed by 0 bases and 2 bases, with 9 bases remaining between them. The CDR3 covers 15 residues. CDR3 coding DNA: TGCGCCAGCAGCTTGGACCGAGGGGGCAATCAGCCCCAGCATTTT. Protein: CASSLDRGGNQPQHF.

The CDR3: CASSLEYTDTQYF. The CDR3 coding sequence is TGTGCCAGCAGCTTGGAGTACACAGATACGCAGTATTTT. The chain uses TRBV5-4 and TRBJ2-3; D is unresolved. The CDR3 covers 13 residues. V was trimmed by 0 bases and J by 2 bases, leaving 4 bases between them. CDR1 and CDR2 from the germline V gene are SGHNT and YYREEE (reference sequence).

The count of this clone is one. The rearrangement links TRBV19 to TRBJ1-5; the match to TRBD1 covers 7 bases. The CDR3 totals 20 residues. Unmatched junction bases numbered 17, after V lost 3 bases and J lost 0 bases. The germline V gene encodes CDR1 LNHDA and CDR2 SQIVND (reference sequence). The CDR3 sequence is CASSIWARAGQGGSNQPQHF. In DNA, the CDR3 is TGTGCCAGTAGTATCTGGGCCCGGGCAGGTCAGGGGGGTAGCAATCAGCCCCAGCATTTT.

V gene TRBV7-3 combines with J gene TRBJ2-2; D is uncertain. Germline V CDR1 and CDR2: SGHTA, FQGTGA. The CDR3 sequence is 13 residues long. The ends were cut back, 6 bases at V and 3 bases at J, with 8 bases in the middle. CDR3 in DNA: TGTGCCAGCAGTTATGGGGACACCGGGGAGCTGTTTTTT. Translating it yields CASSYGDTGELFF. Looking up the rest from reference TRBV7-3 and TRBJ2-2 gives the full variable domain: GAGVSQTPSNKVTEKGKYVELRCDPISGHTALYWYRQSLGQGPEFLIYFQGTGAADDSGLPNDRFFAVRPEGSVSTLKIQRTERGDSAVYLCASSYGDTGELFFGEGSRLTVL.

The rearrangement joins TRBV6-1 to TRBJ1-4; D is undetermined. Germline CDR1 MNHNS, CDR2 SASEGT. The CDR3 length is 12 residues. Trimming took off 4 bases at V and 7 bases at J, with 7 bases between the two ends. CDR3 DNA sequence: TGTGCCAGCAGTGCCGTCGTTGAAAAACTGTTTTTT. Amino acid sequence: CASSAVVEKLFF.

This sequence joins TRBV5-6 and TRBJ1-3, with 7 bases identical to TRBD1. The CDR3 has 16 residues. The V segment lost 2 bases and the J segment 1 base; nucleotides outside the gene matches: 6. Germline V lookup: CDR1 SGHDT, CDR2 YYEEEE. The CDR3 reads CASSFRGFASGNTIYF. CDR3 sequence (DNA): TGTGCCAGCAGCTTCAGGGGGTTTGCGTCTGGAAACACCATATATTTT.

This chain joins TRBV18 and TRBJ2-5, with D perhaps matching TRBD1 or TRBD2 (5 bases each). Germline-derived CDR1 and CDR2 are KGHSH and LQKENI. Trimming took 0 bases from V and 0 from J, leaving 14 bases between them. CDR3 length: 17 amino acids. CDR3 sequence reads: CASSPPRAGGYQETQYF. The CDR3 DNA reads TGTGCCAGCTCACCACCCAGGGCTGGCGGGTACCAAGAGACCCAGTACTTC.